This T cell receptor beta chain was captured in a study of T cell changes during pregnancy in multiple sclerosis. The germline V gene has CDR1 SQVTM and CDR2 ANQGSEA. This CDR3 spans 14 amino acids. With 4 bases clipped from V and 6 bases from J, the junction kept 10 bases outside the gene matches. TCRdb keeps only in-frame clones here, not all; method: immunoSEQ multiplex PCR. This sample has tens of thousands of clones; about 95% occur once, and the top ten carry around 0.4%. The TCR sequence derives from a female donor with multiple sclerosis, enrolled in a pregnancy study. This chain connects TRBV29-1 to TRBJ2-7, with 9 bases lining up with TRBD2. The starting material was CD4+ T cells from peripheral blood mononuclear cells, obtained in the second trimester of pregnancy. CDR3 DNA sequence: TGCAGCGTTGTGCGGGCACTAGCGGGTTCCGAGCAGTACTTC. This codes for CSVVRALAGSEQYF.